This entry is about one T cell receptor (beta chain). The antigen remains undetermined. These data come from a study of cytomegalovirus exposure and HLA in healthy donors. The PCR used 60 Vbeta and 13 Jbeta primers. As handled by the study authors: Tens of millions of unique TCR beta chains, roughly 10 million shared, were counted in a later analysis. Generated by immunoSEQ multiplex PCR, the TCRdb table keeps only in-frame clones and is missing some. V and J calls plus clone size are reproduced from that table; the DNA served to infer D and trimming. The top ten hold approximately 2.2% of the sample, which has 150,000 to 200,000 clones, around 80% seen once. The study, taken as a whole, reports: Associated with HLA alleles at 0.05 false discovery rate in a later analysis were approximately 17,000 TCR beta sequences. A later analysis found that most CMV-associated TCR beta chains appeared HLA-restricted. Investigators reported 164 TCR beta chains as tied to cytomegalovirus.

Deletions cut 4 bases from V and 4 bases from J, with 20 bases between. This CDR3 region has 16 residues. Germline-derived CDR1 and CDR2 are SGHTS and YDEGEE. Sequencing input: PBMCs. The chain couples TRBV5-8 to TRBJ1-2; D ambiguous. The receptor's source is a woman aged 25 to 39 in good health and CMV-seropositive. CDR3 DNA: TGTGCCAGCAGCCCCGGGAATGATGACGGCATCTATGGCTACACCTTC. Protein product: CASSPGNDDGIYGYTF.